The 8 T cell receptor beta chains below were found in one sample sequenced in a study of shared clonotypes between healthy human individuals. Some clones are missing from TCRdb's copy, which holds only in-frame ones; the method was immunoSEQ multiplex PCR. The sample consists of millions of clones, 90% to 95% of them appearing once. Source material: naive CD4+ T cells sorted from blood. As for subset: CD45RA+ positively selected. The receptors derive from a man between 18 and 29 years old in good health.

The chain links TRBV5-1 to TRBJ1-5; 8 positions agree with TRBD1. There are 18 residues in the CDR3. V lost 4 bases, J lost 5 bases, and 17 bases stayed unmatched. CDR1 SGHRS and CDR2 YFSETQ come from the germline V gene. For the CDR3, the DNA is TGCGCCAGCAGCACGGACAGGGTGCCCTTATCCTACCATCAGCCCCAGCATTTT. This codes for CASSTDRVPLSYHQPQHF.

CDR3 nucleotide sequence: TGTGCCAGCAGCCCGCATAGGGAGGGGGCCGGGGAGCTGTTTTTT. Encoded protein: CASSPHREGAGELFF. V is TRBV2 and J is TRBJ2-2; D is possibly TRBD2 (7 bases). CDR3 size: 15 residues. V lost 6 bases to trimming and J lost 6 bases, with 17 bases between them. CDR1 SNHLY and CDR2 FYNNEI come from the germline V gene.

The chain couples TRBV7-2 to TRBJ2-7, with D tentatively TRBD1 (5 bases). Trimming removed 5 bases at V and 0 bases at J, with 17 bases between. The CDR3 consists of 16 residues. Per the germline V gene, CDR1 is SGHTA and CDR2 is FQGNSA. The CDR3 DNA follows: TGTGCCAGCAGCCGGACACCCGATGACGCCTCCTACGAGCAGTACTTC. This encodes CASSRTPDDASYEQYF.

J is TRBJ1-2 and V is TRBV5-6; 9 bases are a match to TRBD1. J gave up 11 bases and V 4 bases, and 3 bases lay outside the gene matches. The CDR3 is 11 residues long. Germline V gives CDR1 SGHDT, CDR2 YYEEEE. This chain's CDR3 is CASSDGQGYTF. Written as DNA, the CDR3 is TGTGCCAGCAGCGACGGACAGGGGTACACCTTC.

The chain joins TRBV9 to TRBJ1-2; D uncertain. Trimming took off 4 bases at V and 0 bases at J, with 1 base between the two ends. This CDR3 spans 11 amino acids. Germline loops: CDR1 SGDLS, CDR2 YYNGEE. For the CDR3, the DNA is TGTGCCAGCAGCACTAACTATGGCTACACCTTC. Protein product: CASSTNYGYTF. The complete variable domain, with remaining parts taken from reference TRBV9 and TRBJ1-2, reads DSGVTQTPKHLITATGQRVTLRCSPRSGDLSVYWYQQSLDQGLQFLIQYYNGEERAKGNILERFSAQQFPDLHSELNLSSLELGDSALYFCASSTNYGYTFGSGTRLTVV.

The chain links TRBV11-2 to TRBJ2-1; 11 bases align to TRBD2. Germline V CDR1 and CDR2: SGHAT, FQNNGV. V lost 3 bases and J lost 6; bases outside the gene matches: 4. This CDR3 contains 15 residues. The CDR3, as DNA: TGTGCCAGCAGCTTCACTAGCGGGGGTCGCAATGAGCAGTTCTTC. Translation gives CASSFTSGGRNEQFF.

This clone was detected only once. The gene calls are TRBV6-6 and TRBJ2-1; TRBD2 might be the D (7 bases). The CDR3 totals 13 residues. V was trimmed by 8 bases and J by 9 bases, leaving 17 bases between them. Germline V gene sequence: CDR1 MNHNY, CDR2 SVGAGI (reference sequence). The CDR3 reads CASFPGEGSEQFF. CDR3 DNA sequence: TGTGCCAGCTTTCCAGGGGAGGGTAGTGAGCAGTTCTTC.

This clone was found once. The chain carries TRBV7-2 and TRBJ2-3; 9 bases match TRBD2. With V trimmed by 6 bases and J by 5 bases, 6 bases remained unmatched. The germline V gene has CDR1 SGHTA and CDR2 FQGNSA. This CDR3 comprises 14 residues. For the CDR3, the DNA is TGTGCCAGCAGGATGGTAGCGGGGGTAGATACGCAGTATTTT. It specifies CASRMVAGVDTQYF.